This passage covers 28 T cell receptor beta chains from one sample sequenced in a study of cytomegalovirus exposure and HLA in healthy donors. The PCR was carried out with 60 Vbeta primers and 13 Jbeta primers. TCRdb's table, derived via immunoSEQ multiplex PCR, lists solely in-frame clones and lacks some. The table shows 150,000 or so clones, with more than 70% occurring only once. The sequenced sample consisted of PBMCs. The receptors here all came from a girl aged 5-17 years in good health and CMV-seronegative.

The chain couples TRBV7-6 to TRBJ2-7; 8 positions match TRBD1. J lost 2 bases, V lost 3 bases, and 3 bases had no gene match. The germline V gene has CDR1 SGHVS and CDR2 FNYEAQ. This CDR3 contains 14 residues. In nucleotides, the CDR3 is TGTGCCAGCAGCTTGACAGGGGAGACCTACGAGCAGTACTTC. This codes for CASSLTGETYEQYF. The whole variable domain, filled in from reference TRBV7-6 and TRBJ2-7, reads GAGVSQSPRYKVTKRGQDVALRCDPISGHVSLYWYRQALGQGPEFLTYFNYEAQQDKSGLPNDRFSAERPEGSISTLTIQRTEQRDSAMYRCASSLTGETYEQYFGPGTRLTVT.

This clone has a handful of counts. A junction end diverges from the germline sequence, so it may reflect a read error. The chain combines TRBV2 with TRBJ1-1; D call uncertain. This CDR3 is 12 amino acids long. Germline V gene data show CDR1 as SNHLY and CDR2 as FYNNEI. The CDR3 DNA is TGTGCCAGCAGTGAAGATAGAGTGAGACAACTCTTT. Amino acid sequence: CASSEDRVRQLF. Supplemented by reference TRBV2 and TRBJ1-1, the full variable domain reads EPEVTQTPSHQVTQMGQEVILRCVPISNHLYFYWYRQILGQKVEFLVSFYNNEISEKSEIFDDQFSVERPDGSNFTLKIRSTKLEDSAMYFCASSEDRVRQLFGQGTRLTVV.

This chain uses TRBV5-1 with TRBJ2-3; D not resolved. CDR3 length equals 15 residues. Germline loops: CDR1 SGHRS, CDR2 YFSETQ. V gave up 4 bases and J gave up 1 base, with 13 bases separating them. The CDR3 DNA follows: TGCGCCAGCAGCCGTTTTGGAGTGGGCACAGATACGCAGTATTTT. It is translated as CASSRFGVGTDTQYF.

V and J are TRBV6-5 and TRBJ2-7, with D perhaps TRBD1 (8 bases). CDR1 MNHEY and CDR2 SVGAGI come from the germline V gene. Deletions cut 5 bases from V and 3 bases from J, with 17 bases between. The CDR3 totals 15 residues. CDR3 protein: CASSRQGRGNYEQYF. In DNA, the CDR3 is TGTGCCAGCAGTCGACAGGGGCGGGGGAACTACGAGCAGTACTTC.

This clone was picked up a small number of times. This chain links TRBV5-1 with TRBJ1-4, with 9 bases aligning to TRBD1. J was trimmed by 7 bases and V by 4 bases; bases with no gene match: 8. The CDR3 length is 15 residues. Germline V gene sequence: CDR1 SGHRS, CDR2 YFSETQ. The CDR3 DNA reads TGCGCCAGCAGCAGTAGGACAGGGGCGGGTGAAAAACTGTTTTTT. As protein: CASSSRTGAGEKLFF.

The V and J genes are TRBV5-6 and TRBJ1-6; no clear D gene. Trimming left V 0 bases short and J 9 bases short, with 10 bases between. Looked up from germline, CDR1 is SGHDT and CDR2 is YYEEEE. The CDR3 extends over 14 amino acids. Here the CDR3 DNA reads TGTGCCAGCAGCTTGGTACGGAGGACTTCACCCCTCCACTTT. This gives the protein CASSLVRRTSPLHF. Full variable domain (outside the CDR3, taken from reference TRBV5-6 and TRBJ1-6): DAGVTQSPTHLIKTRGQQVTLRCSPKSGHDTVSWYQQALGQGPQFIFQYYEEEERQRGNFPDRFSGHQFPNYSSELNVNALLLGDSALYLCASSLVRRTSPLHFGNGTRLTVT.

The rearrangement joins TRBV29-1 to TRBJ1-1, with 9 nucleotides matching TRBD1. V dropped 1 base and J dropped 0; count of bases not matched to a gene: 9. This CDR3 comprises 17 residues. Germline-derived CDR1 and CDR2 are SQVTM and ANQGSEA. The CDR3 DNA follows: TGCAGCGTTGAAGGGGGGGGACAGGGACGCATGAACACTGAAGCTTTCTTT. Translated: CSVEGGGQGRMNTEAFF.

The gene calls are TRBV18 and TRBJ2-7, with TRBD1 matching over 7 bases. V was pared by 5 bases and J by 3 bases, with 7 bases of the junction left unmatched. This CDR3 has 14 residues. Germline lookup yields CDR1 KGHSH and CDR2 LQKENI. CDR3 in DNA: TGTGCCAGCTCATCTCCGGGACAGCGCTACGAGCAGTACTTC. Protein sequence: CASSSPGQRYEQYF.

The chain is built from TRBV5-1 and TRBJ1-4; TRBD1 matches at 9 bases. This CDR3 is 16 amino acids long. After removal of 4 bases from V and 3 bases from J, the junction contained 7 bases not matched to a gene. From germline, CDR1 is SGHRS and CDR2 YFSETQ. In DNA, the CDR3 is TGCGCCAGCAGCCGTAACCGGGACAGGGCTAATGAAAAACTGTTTTTT. Encoded protein: CASSRNRDRANEKLFF. Together with reference TRBV5-1 and TRBJ1-4, the CDR3 gives the full variable domain: KAGVTQTPRYLIKTRGQQVTLSCSPISGHRSVSWYQQTPGQGLQFLFEYFSETQRNKGNFPGRFSGRQFSNSRSEMNVSTLELGDSALYLCASSRNRDRANEKLFFGSGTQLSVL.

This clone was recorded a few times. The chain employs TRBV25-1 and TRBJ2-1; the D gene is possibly TRBD1 (5 bases). The ends were cut back, 4 bases at V and 4 bases at J, with 8 bases in the middle. CDR3 size: 13 residues. Per the germline V gene, CDR1 is MGHDK and CDR2 is SYGVNS. The CDR3 DNA reads TGTGCCAGCAGTGTGGGGCAGTACAATGAGCAGTTCTTC. This sequence encodes CASSVGQYNEQFF.

V usage is TRBV5-1 and J usage is TRBJ1-2; D might be TRBD1 (6 bases). The V end lost 0 bases, the J end lost 3 bases, and 12 bases lay between the germline ends. This CDR3 has 15 residues. Germline V gene data show CDR1 as SGHRS and CDR2 as YFSETQ. The CDR3 coding sequence is TGCGCCAGCAGCTTGGTGCAGGGGCCGGACTATGGCTACACCTTC. Its protein is CASSLVQGPDYGYTF.

The V call is TRBV4-2, the J call TRBJ1-5, with D possibly TRBD1 on 6 matching bases. The germline gives CDR1 LGHNA, CDR2 YNFKEQ. Trimming pared 0 bases from V and 5 bases from J, leaving 20 bases between. This CDR3 is built from 18 residues. In DNA form, the CDR3 reads TGTGCCAGCAGCCAAGAAGTAACGGCGTCCAGGGGAGATCAGCCCCAGCATTTT. Residues: CASSQEVTASRGDQPQHF.

This chain connects TRBV6-1 to TRBJ1-5; 8 bases are shared with TRBD1. The V and J ends lost 5 bases and 6 bases, in that order; junction bases with no gene match: 3. This CDR3 is 13 amino acids long. The germline gives CDR1 MNHNS, CDR2 SASEGT. CDR3 coding DNA: TGTGCCAGCAGTTCAGGGGGCAGTCAGCCCCAGCATTTT. It specifies CASSSGGSQPQHF.

The chain employs TRBV7-3 and TRBJ1-1, with D possibly TRBD1 on 5 matching bases. Trimming shortened V by 1 base and J by 4 bases, and 7 bases separated the two germline ends. In germline, CDR1 is SGHTA, CDR2 FQGTGA. The CDR3 totals 13 residues. CDR3 in DNA: TGTGCCAGCAGCTTAAACGGGGGCACTGAAGCTTTCTTT. Translation gives CASSLNGGTEAFF.

As regards this clone: Other DNA sequences in the sample encode the same CDR3. V is TRBV6-5 and J is TRBJ1-1, with D tentatively TRBD1 (5 bases). The CDR3 length is 14 residues. With 2 bases removed from V and 1 base from J, the gap between germline ends came to 8 bases. CDR1 is MNHEY, CDR2 SVGAGI, per germline. The DNA of the CDR3 is TGTGCCAGCAGTTACGGAGGGACGAACACTGAAGCTTTCTTT. Amino acids: CASSYGGTNTEAFF.

This clone appeared a few times. The CDR3 sequence: CASSTGLAGANVLTF. As DNA, the CDR3 is TGTGCCAGTAGTACAGGGTTGGCTGGGGCCAACGTCCTGACTTTC. V and J are TRBV19 and TRBJ2-6, with TRBD1 as a possible D gene (5 bases). With 4 bases removed from V and 2 bases from J, the gap between germline ends came to 9 bases. Germline assignment: CDR1 LNHDA and CDR2 SQIVND (reference sequence). The CDR3 covers 15 residues.

The chain employs TRBV6-5 and TRBJ2-1; possible D gene TRBD2, 7 bases. The CDR3 totals 14 residues. V lost 2 bases to trimming and J lost 4 bases, with 9 bases between them. Germline CDR1 is MNHEY and CDR2 is SVGAGI. This CDR3 reads CASSYGGAYNEQFF. DNA of the CDR3: TGTGCCAGCAGTTACGGGGGGGCGTACAATGAGCAGTTCTTC.

The chain has TRBV29-1 and TRBJ1-1, with D uncertain. CDR1 is SQVTM, CDR2 ANQGSEA, per germline. Trimming took 4 bases from V and 1 from J, leaving 10 bases between them. The CDR3 totals 13 residues. CDR3 in DNA: TGCAGCGTTGCGGAGGGCTCGAACACTGAAGCTTTCTTT. This translates into CSVAEGSNTEAFF.

J is TRBJ1-5 and V is TRBV6-4; maybe TRBD1 (6 bases). With 2 bases removed from V and 7 bases from J, the gap between germline ends came to 12 bases. CDR3 length equals 14 residues. The germline V gene has CDR1 MRHNA and CDR2 SNTAGT. The CDR3 protein is CASSDTPGEQPQHF. The CDR3 nucleotides are TGTGCCAGCAGTGACACGCCAGGGGAACAGCCCCAGCATTTT.

This sequence joins TRBV7-8 and TRBJ2-7; TRBD1 matches at 8 bases. This CDR3 is 15 amino acids long. Germline V lookup: CDR1 SGHVS, CDR2 FQNEAQ. V lost 3 bases and J lost 0; bases outside the gene matches: 4. CDR3: CASSFTGGFSYEQYF. The CDR3, as DNA: TGTGCCAGCAGCTTTACAGGGGGTTTCTCCTACGAGCAGTACTTC.

The chain links TRBV19 to TRBJ2-1; 7 bases map to TRBD2. V shed 1 base, J shed 0 bases, and the junction held 0 bases outside the gene matches. CDR1 is LNHDA, CDR2 SQIVND, per germline (reference sequence). The CDR3 is made up of 15 amino acids. The CDR3 DNA reads TGTGCCAGTAGTATAGCGGGGGGCTCCTACAATGAGCAGTTCTTC. This gives the protein CASSIAGGSYNEQFF. The variable domain in full, completed from reference TRBV19 and TRBJ2-1, reads DGGITQSPKYLFRKEGQNVTLSCEQNLNHDAMYWYRQDPGQGLRLIYYSQIVNDFQKGDIAEGYSVSREKKESFPLTVTSAQKNPTAFYLCASSIAGGSYNEQFFGPGTRLTVL.

This chain links TRBV11-2 with TRBJ1-3; D call uncertain. V lost 5 bases and J 9 bases, leaving 14 bases between the germline ends. This CDR3 spans 13 amino acids. The germline CDR1 and CDR2 sequences are SGHAT and FQNNGV. CDR3 sequence (DNA): TGTGCCAGCAGCGAGCCACCGGGAGGCACCATATATTTT. Amino acid sequence: CASSEPPGGTIYF.

The V and J genes are TRBV9 and TRBJ1-4; D is perhaps TRBD1 (5 bases). Germline V lookup: CDR1 SGDLS, CDR2 YYNGEE. The CDR3 is 16 amino acids. The germline V and J ends were trimmed by 4 bases and 0 bases, with 13 bases remaining between them. The CDR3 loop is CASSPRQSATNEKLFF. Here the CDR3 DNA reads TGTGCCAGCAGCCCCCGACAGAGCGCAACTAATGAAAAACTGTTTTTT.

The chain employs TRBV28 and TRBJ1-5; D is uncertain. CDR1 and CDR2 from the germline V gene are MDHEN and SYDVKM. The CDR3 is 13 amino acids. Trimming removed 6 bases at V and 0 bases at J, with 6 bases between. For the CDR3, the DNA is TGTGCCAGCAGCCTGTATAGCAATCAGCCCCAGCATTTT. It encodes CASSLYSNQPQHF.

This rearrangement joins TRBV29-1 to TRBJ1-2, with 8 nucleotides matching TRBD1. The CDR3 contains 14 residues. In germline, CDR1 is SQVTM, CDR2 ANQGSEA. Trimming removed 3 bases from V and 4 bases from J; junction bases left unmatched: 7. The CDR3 region has the DNA TGCAGCGTTGATGAACAGGGGGATGGCTATGGCTACACCTTC. Translating it yields CSVDEQGDGYGYTF.

CDR3 residues: CASKSETSGNTIYF. The CDR3 DNA is TGTGCCAGCAAGTCGGAGACCTCTGGAAACACCATATATTTT. This sequence joins TRBV2 and TRBJ1-3; D call uncertain. The germline V and J ends were trimmed by 7 bases and 0 bases, with 10 bases remaining between them. CDR1 SNHLY and CDR2 FYNNEI come from the germline V gene. The CDR3 loop spans 14 amino acids. Variable domain in full (rest from reference TRBV2 and TRBJ1-3): EPEVTQTPSHQVTQMGQEVILRCVPISNHLYFYWYRQILGQKVEFLVSFYNNEISEKSEIFDDQFSVERPDGSNFTLKIRSTKLEDSAMYFCASKSETSGNTIYFGEGSWLTVV.

CDR3 nucleotides: TGCGCCAGCAGCTCCGGGACAGGGTACGATGAGCAGTTCTTC. It yields the protein CASSSGTGYDEQFF. The V call is TRBV5-1, the J call TRBJ2-1; the match to TRBD1 covers 9 bases. The CDR3 runs to 14 residues. Germline V gene sequence: CDR1 SGHRS, CDR2 YFSETQ. Trimming removed 3 bases from V and 8 bases from J; junction bases left unmatched: 6.

This rearrangement joins TRBV5-1 to TRBJ2-2; D is uncertain. The germline V and J ends were trimmed by 7 bases and 4 bases, with 14 bases remaining between them. This CDR3 has 14 amino acids. From germline, CDR1 is SGHRS and CDR2 YFSETQ. CDR3 bases: TGCGCCAGCCGCTCCAACGGAGCCACCGGGGAGCTGTTTTTT. This codes for CASRSNGATGELFF.